The clone carrying this TCR gamma chain was recorded at least ten times. Antigen unknown. TCRdb applied CATT to the multiplex PCR reads for clone calling. The repertoire holds approximately 26,000 gamma-chain clones, with about 3% as singletons. Flow sorting of PBMC yielded separate Vgamma9/Vdelta2+ and Vdelta2-negative gammadelta T cell populations for bulk repertoire analysis. This sample stems from a study of γδ T cells in repeated Plasmodium falciparum infection. Turning to the study itself: Malian samples came from no-transmission periods or across acute febrile malaria episodes. Notes on the study in general: Malian donors came from one small rural village, predominantly one ethnic group.

J gave up 13 bases and V 0 bases, and 9 bases lay outside the gene matches. This CDR3 has 12 residues. Germline V gene sequence: CDR1 GITISATS, CDR2 ISYDGTV (reference sequence). This rearrangement joins TRGV9 to TRGJ1 or TRGJ2. This TCR derives from a pool of human donors (malaria-infected and uninfected, not separated). The sample comprised gamma-delta T cells from blood. This CDR3 is CALWEVPANKLF. Written as DNA, the CDR3 is TGTGCCTTGTGGGAGGTGCCTGCGAACAAACTCTTT.